A selection of T cell receptor beta chains follows, all from one sample in a study of HIV-infected children after antiretroviral therapy interruption. TCRdb passed the 3' RACE reads through MiXCR, listing each CDR3 protein once. The data show about 89,000 distinct CDR3 sequences, approximately 6.9% seen once. Specimen: CD45RA+ CD4+ T cells from PBMCs, pooled from several time points, collected from a donor given antiretroviral therapy, either interrupted or continuous. The receptors stem from a pool of human donors with HIV. Both conserved end residues are part of each CDR3. A D gene is named only where the DNA matches it firmly. Where a row states a size, it is once, few, many or the class of an expanded clone; other rows omit it.

size: -; V: TRBV12-3/TRBV12-4; J: TRBJ1-6; D: -; DNA: TGTGCCAGCCTCGACAGCTCCTATAATTCACCCCTCCACTTT; CDR3: CASLDSSYNSPLHF
size: -; V: TRBV20-1; J: TRBJ1-1; D: -; DNA: TGCAGTGCCACCCGGCGGGGCAGGGGAGACCCTGAAGCTTTCTTT; CDR3: CSATRRGRGDPEAFF
size: many; V: TRBV12-3/TRBV12-4; J: TRBJ2-1; D: -; DNA: TGTGCCAGCAGTTCCCAAACCCGTTCCAATGAGCAGTTCTTC; CDR3: CASSSQTRSNEQFF
size: many; V: TRBV20-1; J: TRBJ1-1; D: -; DNA: TGCAGTGCCTCAATCGTCGCTGAAGCTTTCTTT; CDR3: CSASIVAEAFF
size: many; V: TRBV12-3/TRBV12-4; J: TRBJ2-7; D: TRBD1; DNA: TGTGCCAGCAGCCGAAAAGGGACAGGGACCGAGCAGTACTTC; CDR3: CASSRKGTGTEQYF
size: few; V: TRBV29-1; J: TRBJ1-1; D: TRBD1; DNA: TGCAGCGCGGGACAGACGAACACTGAAGCTTTCTTT; CDR3: CSAGQTNTEAFF
size: many; V: TRBV6-6; J: TRBJ1-1; D: -; DNA: TGTGCCAGCAGCCGACAGAACACTGAAGCTTTCTTT; CDR3: CASSRQNTEAFF
size: many; V: TRBV7-8; J: TRBJ1-1; D: -; DNA: TGTGCCAGCAGCTTAGTTTTCAAGAAAGATAAACAGGGTTCGGGTCTCACTGAAGCTTTCTTT; CDR3: CASSLVFKKDKQGSGLTEAFF
size: many; V: TRBV4-1; J: TRBJ2-4; D: TRBD1; DNA: TGCGCCAGCAGCCAGGCGGACAGGGAGGAAAACATTCAGTACTTC; CDR3: CASSQADREENIQYF
size: -; V: TRBV9; J: TRBJ2-7; D: -; DNA: TGTGCCAGCAGTGCGGCAACCTACGAGCAGTACTTC; CDR3: CASSAATYEQYF
size: many; V: TRBV7-2; J: TRBJ1-1; D: TRBD1; DNA: TGTGCCAGCAGCCCTATGGACAGGGAGACTGAAGCTTTCTTT; CDR3: CASSPMDRETEAFF
size: many; V: TRBV12-3/TRBV12-4; J: TRBJ2-2; D: -; DNA: TGTGCCAGCGCTCCAACGGGGCCAAGGATTGGGGAGCTGTTTTTT; CDR3: CASAPTGPRIGELFF
size: many; V: TRBV12-3/TRBV12-4; J: TRBJ2-3; D: -; DNA: TGTGCCAGCAGTTCAAGCGGGTGGGGAGGCACAGATACGCAGTATTTT; CDR3: CASSSSGWGGTDTQYF
size: many; V: TRBV12-3/TRBV12-4; J: TRBJ1-5; D: -; DNA: TGTGCCAGCAGTCTACAGCAAAGTAGCAATCAGCCCCAGCATTTT; CDR3: CASSLQQSSNQPQHF
size: many; V: TRBV29-1; J: TRBJ2-2; D: -; DNA: TGCAGCGCTGGACATTATTCGAACACCGGGGAGCTGTTTTTT; CDR3: CSAGHYSNTGELFF
size: many; V: TRBV6-9; J: TRBJ1-1; D: -; DNA: TGTGCCAGCAGGGATGGGGACACTGAAGCTTTCTTT; CDR3: CASRDGDTEAFF
size: few; V: TRBV10-2; J: TRBJ2-7; D: TRBD2; DNA: TGCGCCAGCAGTTCCGGGACTAGAGGTAGCGAGCAGTACTTC; CDR3: CASSSGTRGSEQYF
size: -; V: TRBV19; J: TRBJ2-7; D: -; DNA: TGTGCCAGTAGTATACAGCAGGGTCCGTACGAGCAGTACTTC; CDR3: CASSIQQGPYEQYF
size: many; V: TRBV27; J: TRBJ2-5; D: TRBD2; DNA: TGTGCCAGCAGACCAACCGGGACTAGTGAAGAGACCCAGTACTTC; CDR3: CASRPTGTSEETQYF
size: many; V: TRBV10-3; J: TRBJ2-5; D: TRBD1; DNA: TGTGCCATCAGCAAAACCGGGACAGGCAACCAAGAGACCCAGTACTTC; CDR3: CAISKTGTGNQETQYF
size: many; V: TRBV6-1; J: TRBJ2-7; D: -; DNA: TGTGCCAGCAGTGAAGGGTTCGGGTCGGACTACGAGCAGTACTTC; CDR3: CASSEGFGSDYEQYF
size: many; V: TRBV15; J: TRBJ1-1; D: -; DNA: TGTGCCACCAGCAGAGATCGTCCAGGGGTGAACACTGAAGCTTTCTTT; CDR3: CATSRDRPGVNTEAFF
size: many; V: TRBV6-5; J: TRBJ2-7; D: -; DNA: TGTGCCAGCAGTTCCCAAGAGGGGAAGGCCTACGAGCAGTACTTC; CDR3: CASSSQEGKAYEQYF
size: -; V: TRBV9; J: TRBJ2-5; D: -; DNA: TGTGCCAGCAGCCTGCGATCCAACAGGGCGAAGGGGTACTTC; CDR3: CASSLRSNRAKGYF
size: few; V: TRBV7-2; J: TRBJ1-6; D: -; DNA: TGTGCCAGCAGCTTATTCAGGGTTGACATGATCTATTCACCCCTCCACTTT; CDR3: CASSLFRVDMIYSPLHF
size: many; V: TRBV19; J: TRBJ2-5; D: -; DNA: TGTGCCAGCAGTCCGTCCCAAGACACCCAGTACTTT; CDR3: CASSPSQDTQYF